What follows is one TCR beta chain and its context. Its specific antigen is unknown. No clone much larger than this one lies a single base away; base qualities are absent. In the paper's terms, the time point label means: blood from clinic visit 5 months post-surgery; TSC patient then seizure free. Surgery cases with the highest brain T cell transcript signatures were selected for TCR beta chain sequencing of brain tissue and, where available, blood. Before surgery, the patients had been given at least one anti-epileptic drug. TCR-sequenced patients were children with drug-resistant epilepsy due to tuberous sclerosis complex, focal cortical dysplasia, Rasmussen encephalitis or hemimegalencephaly. The Monarch genomic DNA purification kit was used to extract bulk genomic DNA from unsorted brain tissue and from whole blood. The germline V gene provides CDR1 MGHRA and CDR2 YSYEKL. Including cysteine and phenylalanine, the CDR3 has 15 amino acids. The retained sequence is limited to the CDR3, 45 bases, with the frame set at the first base. The trim is 4 bases for V and 5 bases for J, with a gap of 14 bases between the germline ends.

The sample originates from a study of brain T cells in children with intractable seizures (dated by TCRdb to the early 2020s). For the wider study: A NanoString immunology panel was first used to screen resected brain tissue from more than 40 pediatric epilepsy surgery cases for immune gene transcripts. Of the roughly 12 selected surgery cases, pre-surgery blood was also sequenced for eight, so four had brain tissue only. Results and caveats for the whole study, not just this receptor: Viral specificity was inferred solely from CDR3 sequence similarity, and the HCMV serostatus of the patients was not known. Because sequencing depth was different between pre-surgery and post-surgery blood, clones absent from the pre-surgery sample may reflect undersampling.

TCR beta chain sequences were generated from genomic DNA using the immunoSEQ assay. The authors' pipeline ran thus. CDR3 sequences that did not begin with the conserved framework cysteine at position 104 were removed manually. To get clonality, the normalized Shannon's Diversity Index was subtracted from one, giving values from 0 (maximal diversity) to 1 (oligoclonal). Chi-squared comparison-of-proportions tests assessed whether the same CDR3 differed in frequency between samples, such as brain versus blood. Public clonotypes were found through immuneACCESS searches, while the VDJdb browser was used to judge similarity to known antiviral clonotypes. The table was pulled from immuneACCESS by TCRdb, which kept in-frame rearrangements only. Such tables lose some clones; where checked, under half of the loss comes from unresolved V genes, and the rest has no known cause. V and J calls and clone size are as listed in that table; D and trimming were resolved from the DNA. The sample table records approximately 330,000 clones; 93% of these occur just once. Roughly 5.8% of the sample comes from the top ten.

This sequence was found in a boy under three years old with tuberous sclerosis and intractable seizures. Material: peripheral blood, obtained 4 to 5 months after surgery. The sequence links TRBV4-1 to TRBJ1-4, with a tentative D gene TRBD1 over 5 matching bases. CDR3 reads: CASSLSGSGNEKLFF. The sequence in DNA is TGCGCCAGCAGCCTCAGCGGGTCAGGGAATGAAAAACTGTTTTTT.